This T cell receptor beta chain came from a study of T and B cells in COVID-19 patients. Study at large: In the active-infection cohort, about 90% of the roughly 20 patients had comorbidities linked to unfavorable COVID-19 outcome. Overall study findings and caveats: Highly clonal in active COVID-19, TRB repertoires exceeded healthy-donor diversity and richness at recovery. Of 2,000 to 2,500 TCR clusters found only in the recovered cohort, 31 had low generation probability. CD4+, regulatory T cell, CD8+ and sorted SARS-CoV-2-responsive or tetramer+ T cells were not yet sequenced.

BIOMED2 TRB-A/B primer pools were used in multiplex TRB PCR. TCRdb ran MiXCR on the multiplex PCR reads and lists one entry per CDR3 protein. The table lists a few thousand distinct CDR3 sequences, over 20% of them singletons. TRB was amplified from about 240-490 ng of blood genomic DNA. CDR3 length equals 11 residues. CDR1 is SGHAT and CDR2 is FQNNGV in the germline V gene. V was pared by 2 bases and J by 5 bases, with 3 bases between. Comments on this clonotype: The antigen remains unidentified.

This TCR came from a human donor with active COVID-19. Sequenced input: blood. V is TRBV11-2 and J is TRBJ2-5; D not resolved. This CDR3 reads CASSLMETQYF. CDR3 bases: TGTGCCAGCAGCTTAATGGAGACCCAGTACTTC.